This T cell receptor beta chain was recovered during a study of T-cell reconstitution after alpha-beta-depleted transplantation in children. Trimming cost V 2 bases and J 4 bases, with 12 bases left between them. The V gene's germline CDR1 is MDHEN and CDR2 SYDVKM. CDR3 length: 14 residues. Unique molecular identifiers were used to barcode this TCRbeta library. TCRdb analysed the PCR reads with MiXCR anew, one entry per CDR3 protein. Of about 980,000 distinct CDR3 sequences listed, about 29% are singletons. J is TRBJ2-7 and V is TRBV28; D is possibly TRBD1 (5 bases). The sequenced sample was PBMCs, mostly from graft donor cells, obtained 360 days after TCRalphabeta/CD19-depleted stem cell transplant. This TCR was recovered from a boy in the first two years of life who had a stem cell transplant for SCID, so the T cells may come from the graft donor. The DNA for the CDR3 is TGTGCCAGCAGTTTAGGGGCTACGGAGTACGAGCAGTACTTC. Protein sequence: CASSLGATEYEQYF.